This T cell receptor beta chain originates from a study of blood T cell repertoires in COVID-19. Study as a whole: Acute and convalescent COVID-19 specimens originated in the United States, Italy and Spain. From T cells, B-cell-depleted T cells, or PBMCs came the material, which was cDNA or gDNA.

Looked up from germline, CDR1 is MNHEY and CDR2 is SVGAGI. Trimming left V 6 bases short and J 8 bases short, with 17 bases between. This CDR3 spans 15 amino acids. In the original workflow: Reference gene primer amplification yielded estimated nucleated cell counts. The data were produced by immunoSEQ multiplex PCR, yet TCRdb's version contains in-frame clones alone and is incomplete. That table supplies the V and J calls and clone size; D and trimming were determined from the DNA. The data hold some 400,000 clones, with roughly 86% observed a single time. The V gene is TRBV6-5, the J gene TRBJ1-6; no clear D. The sequencing input was peripheral blood. The TCR comes from a human donor with acute or convalescent COVID-19. The donor label of this sample is uncertain. In nucleotides, the CDR3 is TGTGCCAGCAGATCACGTTCCCGGAGGGATTCACCCCTCCACTTT. This gives the protein CASRSRSRRDSPLHF.